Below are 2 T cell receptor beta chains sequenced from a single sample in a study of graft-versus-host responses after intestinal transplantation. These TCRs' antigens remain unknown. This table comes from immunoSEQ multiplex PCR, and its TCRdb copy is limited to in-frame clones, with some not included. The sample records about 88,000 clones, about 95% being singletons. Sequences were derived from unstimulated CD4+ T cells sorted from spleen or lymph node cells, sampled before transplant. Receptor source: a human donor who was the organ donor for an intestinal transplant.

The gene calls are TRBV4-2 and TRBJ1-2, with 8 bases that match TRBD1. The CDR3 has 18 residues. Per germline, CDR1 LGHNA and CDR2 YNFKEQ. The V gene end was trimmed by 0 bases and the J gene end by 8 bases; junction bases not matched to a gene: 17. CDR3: CASSQDQHRGALGEGYTF. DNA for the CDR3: TGTGCCAGCAGCCAAGATCAGCACAGGGGGGCGTTAGGGGAAGGCTACACCTTC.

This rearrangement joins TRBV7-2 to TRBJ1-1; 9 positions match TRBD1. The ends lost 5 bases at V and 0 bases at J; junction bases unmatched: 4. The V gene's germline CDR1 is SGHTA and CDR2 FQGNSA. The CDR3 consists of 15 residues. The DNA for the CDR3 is TGTGCCAGCAGCCCGGACAGGGGATTGAACACTGAAGCTTTCTTT. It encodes CASSPDRGLNTEAFF.